Each of the 21 T cell receptor beta chains below was sequenced from the same sample in a study of post-analysis software for immune sequencing data. Carried by the TCR beta cDNA libraries were unique molecular identifiers. TCRdb reanalysed the PCR reads using MiXCR and keeps one entry per CDR3 protein. The sample lists roughly 800,000 distinct CDR3 sequences, around 45% occurring once. Regarding the study as a whole: Higher frequency in patients than in controls was seen for roughly five TRBV segments, with TRBV5-6, TRBV5-1 and TRBV20-1 among them.

Their target antigens are unknown. Sequencing was carried out using blood. Receptor source: a girl between 10 and 17 years old with multiple sclerosis.

The CDR3 DNA reads as TGTGCCAGCAGCTTAGCCCTCAGACAGGGAAACCCTGGGGCCAACGTCCTGACTTTC. Translating it yields CASSLALRQGNPGANVLTF. The V gene is TRBV7-6, the J gene TRBJ2-6; 7 positions match TRBD1. Germline V gives CDR1 SGHVS, CDR2 FNYEAQ. J was trimmed by 2 bases and V by 0 bases; bases with no gene match: 10. The CDR3 extends over 19 amino acids.

This clonotype came up a few times. The chain has TRBV12-3 or TRBV12-4 and TRBJ2-1, with 12 nucleotides matching TRBD2. Near its end, the DNA agrees better with TRBJ2-7, so the J call may be wrong. CDR3 length: 17 residues. The CDR3 bases are TGTGCCAGCAGCGGACCGGGACTAGCGGGCTTCTACAATGAGCAGTACTTC. It translates to CASSGPGLAGFYNEQYF.

This rearrangement joins TRBV7-8 to TRBJ2-7; D is ambiguous. The CDR3 covers 14 residues. The germline CDR1 and CDR2 sequences are SGHVS and FQNEAQ. The V gene lost 1 base and the J gene lost 3 bases, with 10 bases spanning the gap. The chain's CDR3 is CASSLDPGNYEQYF. Written as DNA, the CDR3 is TGTGCCAGCAGCTTAGACCCCGGAAACTACGAGCAGTACTTC.

CDR3 DNA: TGTGCCAGCAGCTTAGACGGGGCAGATTACCGGGCAACTAATGAAAAACTGTTTTTT. Its protein is CASSLDGADYRATNEKLFF. V usage is TRBV11-2 and J usage is TRBJ1-4; D may be TRBD1 (5 bases). Deletions cut 0 bases from V and 0 bases from J, with 17 bases between. Germline CDR1 reads SGHAT; CDR2 reads FQNNGV. This CDR3 is built from 19 residues.

V and J are TRBV27 and TRBJ2-5; D gene ambiguous. TRBJ2-7 matches the DNA end more closely, so the J call is doubtful. From germline, CDR1 is MNHEY and CDR2 SMNVEV (reference sequence). This CDR3 region has 13 residues. The DNA of the CDR3 is TGTGCCAGCAGTTTATTTATAGGCCACGAGCAGTACTTC. It is translated as CASSLFIGHEQYF.

The V and J genes are TRBV12-3 or TRBV12-4 and TRBJ1-1, with D possibly TRBD1 on 6 matching bases. The V gene lost 3 bases and the J gene lost 4 bases, with 21 bases spanning the gap. This CDR3 contains 17 residues. The CDR3 DNA reads TGTGCCAGCAGTTTTCGGCAGGGGTTGAGGGATGGCACTGAAGCTTTCTTT. Its protein product is CASSFRQGLRDGTEAFF.

The chain recombines TRBV11-2 with TRBJ2-3; D is unclear. V lost 1 base to trimming and J lost 3 bases, with 14 bases between them. There are 16 residues in the CDR3. The germline V gene encodes CDR1 SGHAT and CDR2 FQNNGV. CDR3 amino acids: CASSLGFAMGTDTQYF. The CDR3 nucleotides are TGTGCCAGCAGCTTAGGGTTCGCGATGGGTACAGATACGCAGTATTTT.

The chain has TRBV7-9 and TRBJ1-2; TRBD1 matches at 7 bases. The junction had 6 bases not matched to a gene; V was cut back by 2 bases and J by 3 bases. The CDR3 is made up of 15 amino acids. CDR1 SEHNR and CDR2 FQNEAQ come from the germline V gene (reference sequence). The CDR3 here is CASSLRQGGDYGYTF. The CDR3 coding sequence is TGTGCCAGCAGCTTACGACAGGGCGGGGACTATGGCTACACCTTC.

The chain links TRBV7-2 to TRBJ2-3; no definite D call. Germline V gene sequence: CDR1 SGHTA, CDR2 FQGNSA. The CDR3 consists of 12 residues. The ends were cut back, 2 bases at V and 7 bases at J, with 7 bases in the middle. CDR3 sequence: CASSLNPYTQYF. CDR3 sequence (DNA): TGTGCCAGCAGCTTAAACCCTTATACGCAGTATTTT.

As concerns this clonotype: Compared with germline, one end of the junction differs, possibly owing to a read error. V usage is TRBV27 and J usage is TRBJ2-1, with D maybe TRBD2 (6 bases). The CDR3 consists of 16 residues. Germline V gene sequence: CDR1 MNHEY, CDR2 SMNVEV (reference sequence). The CDR3 bases are TGTGCCAGCAGAGGAGGGGTAGCGGAGATAAACAATGGGCAGTTCTTC. It is translated as CASRGGVAEINNGQFF.

With respect to this clonotype: The junction and the germline gene differ at one end; a read error may be behind it. The V call is TRBV27, the J call TRBJ2-7; D is uncertain. The CDR3 has 12 amino acids. Germline V gene lookup returns CDR1 MNHEY and CDR2 SMNVEV (reference sequence). CDR3 nucleotide sequence: TGTGCCAGCGGGGATACCGAGTACGAGCAGTACTTT. This translates into CASGDTEYEQYF.

The chain carries TRBV5-1 and TRBJ2-5; D is unresolved. Gene TRBJ2-4 matches the end of the DNA better, so the J call may be wrong. The CDR3 extends over 19 amino acids. Germline V gene lookup returns CDR1 SGHRS and CDR2 YFSETQ. The CDR3 DNA reads as TGCGCCAGCAGCTTAACCCCTGTCGGCCCCGAAGGCGGCAAAAACATTCAGTACTTC. Protein sequence: CASSLTPVGPEGGKNIQYF.

This clonotype was detected only a few times. CDR3 in amino acids: CASSRTNKTGQETQYF. The DNA for the CDR3 is TGCGCCAGCAGCCGTACTAATAAGACAGGTCAAGAGACCCAGTACTTC. The chain has TRBV5-1 and TRBJ2-5, with D possibly TRBD1 on 6 matching bases. The CDR3 contains 16 residues. V was clipped by 4 bases and J by 2 bases, with 18 bases between them. Germline values: CDR1 SGHRS, CDR2 YFSETQ.

This clonotype was found a few times. The rearrangement joins TRBV27 to TRBJ2-1, with 9 bases identical to TRBD1. This CDR3 is built from 15 residues. Per the germline V gene, CDR1 is MNHEY and CDR2 is SMNVEV (reference sequence). J gave up 10 bases and V 4 bases, and 11 bases lay outside the gene matches. This CDR3 is CASSYAPLTGGEQFF. As DNA, the CDR3 is TGTGCCAGCAGTTACGCGCCGTTAACAGGGGGCGAGCAGTTCTTC.

This clonotype was detected ten times or more. The chain carries TRBV20-1 and TRBJ2-5; 9 bases map to TRBD2. The junction had 8 bases not matched to a gene; V was cut back by 1 base and J by 5 bases. The CDR3 runs 15 residues. Per the germline V gene, CDR1 is DFQATT and CDR2 is SNEGSKA (reference sequence). The CDR3 here is CSARATSGSGETQYF. CDR3 in DNA: TGCAGTGCTAGAGCGACTAGCGGCTCCGGGGAGACCCAGTACTTC.

This clonotype has just a few counts. The chain has TRBV24-1 and TRBJ2-1; the D gene is possibly TRBD2 (6 bases). The CDR3 consists of 16 residues. Deletions cut 5 bases from V and 3 bases from J, with 16 bases between. Germline-derived CDR1 and CDR2 are KGHDR and SFDVKD. The CDR3: CATSGERRGIYNEQFF. DNA for the CDR3: TGTGCCACCAGTGGCGAGCGGCGGGGAATCTACAATGAGCAGTTCTTC.

The chain uses TRBV4-1 and TRBJ2-1; maybe TRBD2 (7 bases). Trimming took off 1 base at V and 8 bases at J, with 15 bases between the two ends. The CDR3 has 15 amino acids. Germline V gene lookup returns CDR1 MGHRA and CDR2 YSYEKL. Written as DNA, the CDR3 is TGCGCCAGCAGCCAAGTACTAGGGGGGGCGGATGAGCAGTTCTTC. Its protein is CASSQVLGGADEQFF.

In its sample, this clonotype was seen a few times. The J gene is TRBJ1-4, the V gene TRBV12-3 or TRBV12-4, with 7 bases matching TRBD1. V trimming: 3 bases; J trimming: 8 bases; junction bases outside the gene matches: 6. CDR3 length equals 14 residues. The CDR3 sequence: CASSLRLGGEKLFF. The DNA for the CDR3 is TGTGCCAGCAGTTTGAGGCTAGGGGGCGAAAAACTGTTTTTT.

Only a few counts were recorded for this clonotype. The V and J genes are TRBV10-3 and TRBJ1-1, with 9 bases aligning to TRBD1. The germline CDR1 and CDR2 sequences are ENHRY and SYGVKD. V lost 4 bases to trimming and J lost 4 bases; unmatched junction nucleotides: 7. The CDR3 extends over 15 amino acids. This chain's CDR3 is CAISAGDRGTTEAFF. The CDR3 coding sequence is TGTGCCATCAGTGCGGGCGACAGGGGGACCACTGAAGCTTTCTTT.

Only one count was recorded for this clonotype. One junction end disagrees with the germline gene, perhaps due to a read error. The CDR3 is CASSLAGAGDSVTYGYTF. The DNA for the CDR3 is TGTGCCAGCAGCTTAGCAGGGGCCGGAGACAGCGTTACCTATGGCTACACTTTC. The chain couples TRBV7-6 to TRBJ1-2; D might be TRBD1 (5 bases). In germline, CDR1 is SGHVS, CDR2 FNYEAQ. This CDR3 has 18 residues.

Comments on this clonotype: The junction shows a germline mismatch at one end, possibly a read error. The genes are TRBV6-2 or TRBV6-3 and TRBJ2-7; 7 nucleotides match TRBD2. This CDR3 has 16 residues. Germline V gene sequence: CDR1 MNHEY, CDR2 SVGEGT. Here the CDR3 DNA reads TGTACCAGCAGTCCCGGTAGCGGGCTCAGCTCCTACGAGCAGTACTTC. It yields the protein CTSSPGSGLSSYEQYF.